These 30 T cell receptor beta chains share one sample of origin, sequenced in a study of cytomegalovirus exposure and HLA in healthy donors. The PCR made use of 60 Vbeta and 13 Jbeta primers. Clones were sequenced by immunoSEQ multiplex PCR, and TCRdb holds only the in-frame ones, with some missing. The sample carries 100,000 to 150,000 clones, approximately 80% recorded once. Sequences were obtained from PBMCs. The receptor source for this set is a woman between 40 and 55 years old in good health and CMV-seronegative.

V usage is TRBV13 and J usage is TRBJ2-2, with 9 bases lining up with TRBD1. The V gene end was trimmed by 5 bases and the J gene end by 4 bases; junction bases not matched to a gene: 2. In germline, CDR1 is PRHDT, CDR2 FYEKMQ (reference sequence). CDR3 length equals 14 residues. The CDR3 sequence: CASSPDRGTGELFF. CDR3 DNA: TGTGCCAGCAGCCCGGACAGGGGCACCGGGGAGCTGTTTTTT.

In this sample, this clone turned up a few times. The genes are TRBV7-9 and TRBJ2-3; 9 bases line up with TRBD2. The J segment lost 3 bases and the V segment lost 6 bases, leaving 7 bases of the junction unmatched. The germline CDR1 and CDR2 sequences are SEHNR and FQNEAQ (reference sequence). The length of the CDR3 is 15 residues. The CDR3 here is CASSRPSGVTDTQYF. The CDR3 DNA sequence: TGTGCCAGCAGTCGCCCTAGCGGGGTAACAGATACGCAGTATTTT.

The chain combines TRBV29-1 with TRBJ1-1, with D perhaps matching TRBD1 (6 bases). Germline-derived CDR1 and CDR2 are SQVTM and ANQGSEA. V lost 0 bases, J lost 10 bases, and 12 bases lay in between. The CDR3 extends over 12 amino acids. CDR3 bases: TGCAGCGTTGAAGAAAGGGGGAGTACAGCTTTCTTT. It yields the protein CSVEERGSTAFF.

The chain carries TRBV5-6 and TRBJ1-2, with TRBD1 as a possible D gene (5 bases). CDR1 is SGHDT and CDR2 is YYEEEE in the germline V gene. The CDR3 is 16 residues long. With 3 bases removed from V and 3 bases from J, the gap between germline ends came to 18 bases. The CDR3 nucleotides are TGTGCCAGCAGCTCAGTCGTGGCAGGGTCATACTATGGCTACACCTTC. It codes for CASSSVVAGSYYGYTF.

The DNA of the CDR3 is TGTGCCAGCAGTTTATGGCAGGGGGCGAGGGGCTACACCTTC. Residues: CASSLWQGARGYTF. V usage is TRBV27 and J usage is TRBJ1-2, with 8 positions matching TRBD1. The V segment lost 1 base and the J segment 8 bases; nucleotides outside the gene matches: 6. The CDR3 extends over 14 amino acids. CDR1 is MNHEY, CDR2 SMNVEV, per germline (reference sequence).

The rearrangement joins TRBV6-5 to TRBJ1-1; weak D call: TRBD1 (6 bases). The CDR3 totals 15 residues. Trimming pared 0 bases from V and 0 bases from J, leaving 8 bases between. Germline values: CDR1 MNHEY, CDR2 SVGAGI. The CDR3 protein is CASSYSGQLNTEAFF. DNA for the CDR3: TGTGCCAGCAGTTACTCTGGACAGCTGAACACTGAAGCTTTCTTT.

The CDR3 is CASSFSGGYEQYF. CDR3 nucleotides: TGTGCCAGCAGCTTTTCCGGTGGCTACGAGCAGTACTTC. The chain employs TRBV11-3 and TRBJ2-7; D is ambiguous. The CDR3 runs 13 residues. The V gene's germline CDR1 is SGHNT and CDR2 YENEEA. Trimming left V 3 bases short and J 3 bases short, with 9 bases between.

V and J are TRBV9 and TRBJ2-3; maybe TRBD1 (6 bases). The CDR3 is 14 amino acids. V was shortened by 0 bases and J by 7 bases, with 12 bases between the two germline ends. Looked up from germline, CDR1 is SGDLS and CDR2 is YYNGEE. The CDR3 spells CASSVVGAENTQYF. CDR3 in DNA: TGTGCCAGCAGCGTAGTGGGGGCGGAAAATACGCAGTATTTT.

V usage is TRBV14 and J usage is TRBJ2-5, with a weak D call TRBD2 (5 bases). CDR1 SGHDN and CDR2 FVKESK come from the germline V gene. V shed 3 bases and J shed 5 bases, with 10 bases lying between them. The CDR3 loop spans 13 amino acids. CDR3 nucleotides: TGTGCCAGCAGCCACGGGGTTGGGGAGACCCAGTACTTC. This gives the protein CASSHGVGETQYF.

The chain recombines TRBV6-5 with TRBJ1-5, with a possible D match to TRBD1 (6 bases). Trimming removed 5 bases from V and 7 bases from J, with 15 bases in between. Germline values: CDR1 MNHEY, CDR2 SVGAGI. This CDR3 contains 14 residues. The CDR3 here is CASSRGGVGQPQHF. Here the CDR3 DNA reads TGTGCCAGCAGTAGGGGGGGAGTAGGCCAGCCCCAGCATTTT.

V gene TRBV5-3 combines with J gene TRBJ2-2; D not certain. TRBV5-3 is treated as an ORF (open reading frame) with a function not yet certain. This CDR3 region has 11 residues. V was clipped by 7 bases and J by 3 bases, with 4 bases between them. The CDR3 spells CARSYTGELFF. For the CDR3, the DNA is TGTGCCAGATCCTACACCGGGGAGCTGTTTTTT.

This clone occurred once. This chain links TRBV27 with TRBJ2-7, with TRBD1 matching 7 bases. V shed 6 bases, J shed 5 bases, and the junction held 10 bases outside the gene matches. The CDR3 sequence is 14 residues long. Germline V gene lookup returns CDR1 MNHEY and CDR2 SMNVEV (reference sequence). Here the CDR3 reads CASSQYRGADEQYF. CDR3 sequence (DNA): TGTGCCAGCAGCCAGTACAGGGGCGCCGACGAGCAGTACTTC.

The rearrangement links TRBV2 to TRBJ1-1; the match to TRBD1 covers 8 bases. CDR3 size: 14 residues. Germline V CDR1 and CDR2: SNHLY, FYNNEI. J gave up 5 bases and V 9 bases, and 11 bases lay outside the gene matches. CDR3 nucleotide sequence: TGTGCCAGTGACAGGGGTGGGGGAAGGACTGAAGCTTTCTTT. This gives the protein CASDRGGGRTEAFF.

The chain carries TRBV7-8 and TRBJ1-2; no clear D gene. Germline V CDR1 and CDR2: SGHVS, FQNEAQ. The CDR3 runs to 13 residues. The V gene lost 2 bases and the J gene lost 3 bases, with 7 bases spanning the gap. CDR3 loop: CASSLSPDYGYTF. The CDR3 coding sequence is TGTGCCAGCAGCTTATCGCCGGACTATGGCTACACCTTC. The complete variable domain, with remaining parts taken from reference TRBV7-8 and TRBJ1-2, reads GAGVSQSPRYKVAKRGQDVALRCDPISGHVSLFWYQQALGQGPEFLTYFQNEAQLDKSGLPSDRFFAERPEGSVSTLKIQRTQQEDSAVYLCASSLSPDYGYTFGSGTRLTVV.

This clone was observed a few times. The chain recombines TRBV6-1 with TRBJ2-1, with D hard to call. The V gene's germline CDR1 is MNHNS and CDR2 SASEGT. This CDR3 spans 11 amino acids. V lost 7 bases to trimming and J lost 8 bases, with 9 bases between them. The CDR3: CASNARDEQFF. In nucleotides, the CDR3 is TGTGCCAGCAACGCCCGGGATGAGCAGTTCTTC.

The J gene is TRBJ2-5, the V gene TRBV5-1; TRBD1 might be the D (6 bases). Per the germline V gene, CDR1 is SGHRS and CDR2 is YFSETQ. V dropped 4 bases and J dropped 2 bases, with 9 bases sitting between them. This CDR3 spans 13 amino acids. The CDR3 DNA reads TGCGCCAGCAGCGGCAGGGGACAAGAGACCCAGTACTTC. Protein sequence: CASSGRGQETQYF.

This clone was seen just once. The genes are TRBV4-1 and TRBJ1-4; D gene unclear. Germline CDR1 reads MGHRA; CDR2 reads YSYEKL. The CDR3 covers 16 residues. Trimming took 3 bases from V and 5 from J, leaving 16 bases between them. The CDR3 DNA reads TGCGCCAGCAGCCAGGGCGGGCCGGGGAGAAATGAAAAACTGTTTTTT. As protein: CASSQGGPGRNEKLFF.

The chain carries TRBV7-2 and TRBJ1-6, with D possibly matching TRBD1 (5 bases). The germline CDR1 and CDR2 sequences are SGHTA and FQGNSA. Trimming shortened V by 0 bases and J by 10 bases, and 19 bases separated the two germline ends. The CDR3 runs 17 residues. The CDR3 is CASSLAGTGGGISPLHF. CDR3 sequence (DNA): TGTGCCAGCAGCTTAGCTGGCACCGGGGGGGGTATCTCACCCCTCCACTTT.

The rearrangement uses TRBV6-1 and TRBJ1-2, with D possibly matching TRBD1 (5 bases). Germline CDR1 reads MNHNS; CDR2 reads SASEGT. Deletions cut 8 bases from V and 7 bases from J, with 14 bases between. The CDR3 is 12 residues long. The CDR3 protein is CASGFRGGGYTF. CDR3 DNA: TGTGCCAGCGGATTTAGGGGTGGTGGCTACACCTTC.

V usage is TRBV29-1 and J usage is TRBJ2-2; possibly TRBD2 for D (6 bases). From germline, CDR1 is SQVTM and CDR2 ANQGSEA. V dropped 1 base and J dropped 6 bases, with 9 bases sitting between them. CDR3 length equals 13 residues. CDR3 bases: TGCAGCGTTGAAGGAGGAGGGTCCGGGGAGCTGTTTTTT. Its protein is CSVEGGGSGELFF.

The gene calls are TRBV7-8 and TRBJ1-5, with D possibly being TRBD1 (6 bases). Germline CDR1 reads SGHVS; CDR2 reads FQNEAQ. The germline V and J ends were trimmed by 5 bases and 6 bases, with 20 bases remaining between them. This CDR3 is 16 amino acids long. The CDR3 reads CASSPRGTGMGQPQHF. Written as DNA, the CDR3 is TGTGCCAGCAGCCCAAGGGGCACAGGGATGGGTCAGCCCCAGCATTTT.

J is TRBJ2-2 and V is TRBV5-6; TRBD1 matches at 11 bases. Germline V gene data show CDR1 as SGHDT and CDR2 as YYEEEE. The CDR3 runs to 17 residues. Trimming cost V 3 bases and J 8 bases; bases outside gene matches: 12. The CDR3 is CASSWTGGARGGGELFF. CDR3 nucleotide sequence: TGTGCCAGCAGCTGGACAGGGGGCGCGCGCGGGGGTGGGGAGCTGTTTTTT.

The rearrangement links TRBV27 to TRBJ1-6; D is possibly TRBD1 (6 bases). The germline CDR1 and CDR2 sequences are MNHEY and SMNVEV (reference sequence). V was trimmed by 5 bases and J by 7 bases, leaving 15 bases between them. The CDR3 runs to 15 residues. CDR3 nucleotide sequence: TGTGCCAGCAGTCCCCGGGGGGCGAGGAATTCACCCCTCCACTTT. This encodes CASSPRGARNSPLHF.

This chain links TRBV4-1 with TRBJ2-3; 8 nucleotides match TRBD1. There are 18 residues in the CDR3. Germline values: CDR1 MGHRA, CDR2 YSYEKL. J lost 3 bases, V lost 1 base, and 12 bases had no gene match. CDR3 nucleotide sequence: TGCGCCAGCAGCCAAGTTGCTACAGGGGGGCCCTCGACAGATACGCAGTATTTT. Its protein is CASSQVATGGPSTDTQYF.

The chain joins TRBV5-6 to TRBJ1-1; the D gene is possibly TRBD1 (6 bases). Looked up from germline, CDR1 is SGHDT and CDR2 is YYEEEE. The germline V and J ends were trimmed by 0 bases and 1 base, with 7 bases remaining between them. The CDR3 has 14 residues. CDR3 sequence: CASSLGTANTEAFF. For the CDR3, the DNA is TGTGCCAGCAGCTTGGGGACAGCGAACACTGAAGCTTTCTTT.

This chain connects TRBV5-8 to TRBJ2-3; D might be TRBD2 (6 bases). The CDR3 sequence is 17 residues long. Germline loops: CDR1 SGHTS, CDR2 YDEGEE. With 0 bases removed from V and 0 bases from J, the gap between germline ends came to 14 bases. In DNA, the CDR3 is TGTGCCAGCAGCTTGGGATCTTCTGGGGGGAGCACAGATACGCAGTATTTT. Translation gives CASSLGSSGGSTDTQYF.

The V gene is TRBV5-5, the J gene TRBJ2-3; perhaps TRBD1 as D (5 bases). The CDR3 contains 15 residues. Germline-derived CDR1 and CDR2 are SGHKS and YYEKEE (reference sequence). Trimming shortened V by 0 bases and J by 1 base, and 9 bases separated the two germline ends. CDR3 in DNA: TGTGCCAGCAGCTTGGATCCCAGGGGCACAGATACGCAGTATTTT. Its protein is CASSLDPRGTDTQYF.

The chain uses TRBV7-2 and TRBJ2-5; a weak D match, TRBD2 (5 bases). The germline CDR1 and CDR2 sequences are SGHTA and FQGNSA. The CDR3 length is 13 residues. Trimming left V 5 bases short and J 1 base short, with 8 bases between. The CDR3, as DNA: TGTGCCAGCAGCCGAGGGTCCCAAGAGACCCAGTACTTC. Translated: CASSRGSQETQYF.

The chain employs TRBV5-6 and TRBJ2-1; 7 nucleotides agree with TRBD2. V lost 4 bases to trimming and J lost 0 bases; unmatched junction nucleotides: 10. In germline, CDR1 is SGHDT, CDR2 YYEEEE. The CDR3 loop spans 17 amino acids. The CDR3 loop reads CASSGVVAGDSYNEQFF. The CDR3 DNA reads as TGTGCCAGCAGCGGCGTGGTGGCGGGAGACTCCTACAATGAGCAGTTCTTC.

The V call is TRBV9, the J call TRBJ2-7; 8 bases agree with TRBD1. CDR3 length: 15 residues. Germline V lookup: CDR1 SGDLS, CDR2 YYNGEE. The ends lost 4 bases at V and 3 bases at J; junction bases unmatched: 9. CDR3 sequence reads: CASSPTPTGVYEQYF. In DNA form, the CDR3 reads TGTGCCAGCAGCCCAACCCCGACAGGGGTCTACGAGCAGTACTTC.